What follows are 13 T cell receptor beta chains derived from one specimen sequenced in a study of blood T cells in healthy people across ages. Alongside a J-beta primer mix, a sample-barcoded 5' primer served in a second PCR lasting about 6 to 11 cycles. MiXCR, applied by TCRdb to the 5' RACE reads, yields one record per CDR3 protein. The repertoire holds 700,000 to 800,000 distinct CDR3 sequences, with roughly 43% as singletons. The specimen sequenced was blood. The receptors come from a woman aged 55-69 years in good health.

The table lists this clonotype with a few counts. The chain recombines TRBV3-1 with TRBJ1-2; D is unclear. The V gene's germline CDR1 is LGHDT and CDR2 YNNKEL (reference sequence). V shed 1 base and J shed 0 bases, with 12 bases lying between them. This CDR3 spans 16 amino acids. The CDR3 region is CASSQVRFPSNYGYTF. The DNA for the CDR3 is TGTGCCAGCAGCCAAGTACGGTTTCCTTCTAACTATGGCTACACCTTC.

The chain employs TRBV21-1 and TRBJ2-5; the table's D call, TRBD1, was not checked against the DNA. TRBV21-1 is given as a pseudogene. The CDR3 length is 16 residues. Here the CDR3 reads CASSREGQGARETQYF. CDR3 DNA: TGTGCCAGCAGCAGAGAGGGACAGGGGGCGAGGGAGACCCAGTACTTC.

This clonotype was detected a few times. CDR3 sequence reads: CASSDRVLKGANVLTF. As DNA, the CDR3 is TGTGCCAGCAGTGACAGGGTTTTGAAGGGGGCCAACGTCCTGACTTTC. The rearrangement links TRBV21-1 to TRBJ2-6; the table calls TRBD1, which could not be checked here. TRBV21-1 represents a pseudogene. The CDR3 has 16 residues.

The rearrangement joins TRBV28 to TRBJ1-6; maybe TRBD1 (5 bases). V dropped 3 bases and J dropped 9 bases, with 12 bases sitting between them. The CDR3 extends over 14 amino acids. Germline-derived CDR1 and CDR2 are MDHEN and SYDVKM. The CDR3 coding sequence is TGTGCCAGCAGTTTGCCGCAGGGCCGTTCACCCCTCCACTTT. Translating it yields CASSLPQGRSPLHF.

To note about this clonotype: A much larger clone lies one base from this, so it may be a read error. This sequence joins TRBV7-9 and TRBJ2-5; D gene uncertain. The germline V and J ends were trimmed by 1 base and 11 bases, with 14 bases remaining between them. Germline-derived CDR1 and CDR2 are SEHNR and FQNEAQ (reference sequence). The CDR3 has 13 amino acids. This chain's CDR3 is CASSLVSGSEQYF. The DNA for the CDR3 is TGTGCCAGCAGCTTAGTTTCGGGCTCGGAACAGTACTTC.

The chain uses TRBV3-1 and TRBJ2-3, with 16 bases identical to TRBD2. The germline CDR1 and CDR2 sequences are LGHDT and YNNKEL (reference sequence). The CDR3 runs 18 residues. Unmatched junction bases numbered 9, after V lost 5 bases and J lost 4 bases. CDR3 in DNA: TGTGCCAGCAGCGAGTTGGGACTAGCGGGGGGGCTGTCAGATACGCAGTATTTT. Translation: CASSELGLAGGLSDTQYF.

The chain carries TRBV24-1 and TRBJ2-5; D may be TRBD1 (6 bases). CDR1 is KGHDR and CDR2 is SFDVKD in the germline V gene. The CDR3 spans 12 residues. Trimming took off 5 bases at V and 4 bases at J, with 7 bases between the two ends. The CDR3 sequence: CATSVQGETQYF. CDR3 coding DNA: TGTGCCACCAGTGTACAGGGAGAGACCCAGTACTTC.

This clonotype showed up just a few times. The V gene is TRBV29-1, the J gene TRBJ2-2; D call uncertain. V was trimmed by 6 bases and J by 4 bases, leaving 9 bases between them. The CDR3 totals 12 residues. In germline, CDR1 is SQVTM, CDR2 ANQGSEA. The CDR3 nucleotides are TGCAGCGTACAATTGGGCACCGGGGAGCTGTTTTTT. This gives the protein CSVQLGTGELFF.

The V gene is TRBV6-5, the J gene TRBJ2-5; 10 bases agree with TRBD2. Germline trimming cut 7 bases from V and 5 bases from J; bases unmatched to any gene: 10. This CDR3 comprises 15 residues. The germline V gene encodes CDR1 MNHEY and CDR2 SVGAGI. CDR3 DNA sequence: TGTGCCAGCATACCAGCGGGGGGGCCCGGGGAGACCCAGTACTTC. Protein product: CASIPAGGPGETQYF.

In regard to this clonotype: The junction differs from germline at one of its ends, possibly a read error. The V call is TRBV10-3, the J call TRBJ1-1; the D is unclear. The CDR3 has 14 amino acids. Germline V gene lookup returns CDR1 ENHRY and CDR2 SYGVKD. CDR3 region: CAVSESTRGTEAFF. The CDR3 region has the DNA TGTGCCGTCAGTGAGTCGACGAGAGGCACTGAAGCTTTCTTT.

For this clonotype: This may be a read error, as it is one base from a much larger clone. The V gene is TRBV6-2 or TRBV6-3, the J gene TRBJ2-5, with unresolved D. CDR3 length: 14 amino acids. In germline, CDR1 is MNHEY, CDR2 SVGEGT. Trimming cost V 5 bases and J 2 bases, with 12 bases left between them. The CDR3 sequence: CASSHQWGQETQYF. The CDR3, as DNA: TGTGCCAGCAGTCACCAGTGGGGTCAAGAGACCCAGTACTTC.

Comments on this clonotype: A read error may explain this, as a much larger clone is one base away. This sequence joins TRBV6-6 and TRBJ2-3; D may correspond to TRBD1 or TRBD2 (5 bases each). The CDR3 is made up of 14 amino acids. Germline V gene lookup returns CDR1 MNHNY and CDR2 SVGAGI (reference sequence). The ends were cut back, 6 bases at V and 0 bases at J, with 10 bases in the middle. Written as DNA, the CDR3 is TGTGCCAGCAGGGGGACGGCTAGCACAGATACGCAGTATTTT. Amino acid sequence: CASRGTASTDTQYF.

Only a few counts were recorded for this clonotype. The chain carries TRBV6-1 and TRBJ1-2; 7 nucleotides align to TRBD1. From germline, CDR1 is MNHNS and CDR2 SASEGT. The CDR3 runs 14 residues. Trimming took 2 bases from V and 8 from J; bases not matched to a gene: 8. The CDR3 here is CASSETKGARGYTF. CDR3 DNA: TGTGCCAGCAGTGAAACTAAGGGGGCAAGAGGCTACACCTTC.